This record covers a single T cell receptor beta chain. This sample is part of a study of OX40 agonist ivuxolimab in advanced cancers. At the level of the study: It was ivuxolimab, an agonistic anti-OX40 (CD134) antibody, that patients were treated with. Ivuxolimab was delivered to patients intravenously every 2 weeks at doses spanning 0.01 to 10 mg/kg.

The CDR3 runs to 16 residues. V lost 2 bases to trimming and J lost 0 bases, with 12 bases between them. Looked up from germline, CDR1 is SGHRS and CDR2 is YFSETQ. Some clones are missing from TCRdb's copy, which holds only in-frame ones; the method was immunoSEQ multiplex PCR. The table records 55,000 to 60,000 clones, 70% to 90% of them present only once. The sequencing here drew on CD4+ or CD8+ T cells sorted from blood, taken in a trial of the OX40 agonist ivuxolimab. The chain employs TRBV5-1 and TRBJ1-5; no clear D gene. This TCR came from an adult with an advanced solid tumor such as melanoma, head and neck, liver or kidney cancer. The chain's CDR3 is CASSFLRVYSNQPQHF. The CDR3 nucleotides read TGCGCCAGCAGCTTTTTAAGGGTTTATAGCAATCAGCCCCAGCATTTT. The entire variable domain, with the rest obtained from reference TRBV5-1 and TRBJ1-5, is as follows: KAGVTQTPRYLIKTRGQQVTLSCSPISGHRSVSWYQQTPGQGLQFLFEYFSETQRNKGNFPGRFSGRQFSNSRSEMNVSTLELGDSALYLCASSFLRVYSNQPQHFGDGTRLSIL.